Listed here is a single T cell receptor beta chain. Antigen: not known. TCRdb re-called the reads through MiXCR, storing one row per CDR3 protein. The sample records around 540,000 distinct CDR3 sequences, about 33% being singletons. The data were obtained in a study of T cell repertoires in cytomegalovirus infection. Germline assignment: CDR1 SGHRS and CDR2 YFSETQ. The CDR3 spans 14 residues. V was pared by 4 bases and J by 7 bases, with 8 bases of the junction left unmatched. The clonotype was recovered from a human donor in good health (CMV status not recorded). Some clones in this sample may be carry-over from other donors' samples. This material consisted of cultured PBMCs, taken from culture after CMV antigen stimulation. The chain recombines TRBV5-1 with TRBJ2-1, with 7 bases lining up with TRBD2. The CDR3 spells CASSTRTSTNEQFF. CDR3 DNA: TGCGCCAGCAGCACCCGGACTAGTACGAATGAGCAGTTCTTC.